This TCR beta chain was retrieved from a study of T cells in Graves' hyperthyroidism and ophthalmopathy. Study as a whole: It was at initial diagnosis, before any treatment, that peripheral blood was collected. Whole-study results and caveats: The model anticipated ophthalmopathy a median about 6.5 months pre-onset.

The germline V gene encodes CDR1 SGHAT and CDR2 FQDESV (reference sequence). The V gene lost 4 bases and the J gene lost 4 bases, with 13 bases spanning the gap. The CDR3 spans 15 residues. It was 10 ml of fresh peripheral blood that supplied the PBMCs. Amplified TCR beta CDR3 regions came from RNA transcripts. The HTBI set primed first-round TCR CDR3 RT-PCR. TCRdb itself ran the multiplex PCR reads through MiXCR, one entry per CDR3 protein. The sample gives around 570,000 distinct CDR3 sequences, about 20% of which show up once; roughly 50% is in the top ten. As concerns this clonotype: The antigen is unknown.

The chain recombines TRBV11-1 with TRBJ2-2; D is possibly TRBD1 (6 bases). The specimen was blood. The clonotype comes from a man between 40 and 49 years old with Graves' ophthalmopathy. The CDR3 coding sequence is TGTGCCAGCAGCTCATACAGGGTGGGCACCGGGGAGCTGTTTTTT. Protein sequence: CASSSYRVGTGELFF. The complete variable domain, with remaining parts taken from reference TRBV11-1 and TRBJ2-2, reads EAEVAQSPRYKITEKSQAVAFWCDPISGHATLYWYRQILGQGPELLVQFQDESVVDDSQLPKDRFSAERLKGVDSTLKIQPAELGDSAMYLCASSSYRVGTGELFFGEGSRLTVL.